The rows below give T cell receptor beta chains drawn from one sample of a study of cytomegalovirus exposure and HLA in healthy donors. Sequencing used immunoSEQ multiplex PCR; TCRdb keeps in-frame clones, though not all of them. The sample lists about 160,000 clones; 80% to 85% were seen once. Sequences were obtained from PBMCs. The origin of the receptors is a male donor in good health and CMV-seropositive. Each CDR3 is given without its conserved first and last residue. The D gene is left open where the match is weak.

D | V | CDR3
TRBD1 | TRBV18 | ASSPGTDSGNTIY
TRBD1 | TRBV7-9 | ASSGDRGSLYEQY
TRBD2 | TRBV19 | ASTSSGAEPGGEQY
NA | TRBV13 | ASSWGETTDEQY
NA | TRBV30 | AWGTPGANGLT
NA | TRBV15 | ATSPDRTDFYGYT
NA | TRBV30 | AWTLGGAYGYT
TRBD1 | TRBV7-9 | ASSPGTGVRTEAF
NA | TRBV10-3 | AIMSLQAGELF
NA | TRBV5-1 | ASTPIGNTEAF
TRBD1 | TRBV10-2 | ASRPRDRVVGEQY
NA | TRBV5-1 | ASSLEPGTEAF
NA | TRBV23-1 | ASSQPLGPEQY
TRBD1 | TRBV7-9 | ASSRQGNEKLF
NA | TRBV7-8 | ASSLLLNPTYEQY
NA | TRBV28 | ASSLSGTSYEQY
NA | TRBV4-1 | ASSQATGRY
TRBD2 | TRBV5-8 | ARAGMRMDEQY
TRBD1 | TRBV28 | ASSPYHRTGFYGYT
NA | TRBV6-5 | ASSYSYQVSGYT